A single sample gave rise to the 22 T cell receptor beta chains below, sequenced in a study of CD8 T cells in Susac syndrome. The RNA input was roughly 0.45 to 1 ug, and it was reverse transcribed with random hexamers. TCRdb called the immunoSEQ multiplex PCR reads again in MiXCR, with one record for every CDR3 protein. The data contain about 240,000 distinct CDR3 sequences, almost 97% of them singletons. Sequencing was performed on CD4+ T cells from PBMCs. These receptors came from a human donor with Susac syndrome.

The chain carries TRBV18 and TRBJ2-4; a possible D gene is TRBD2 (6 bases). Germline CDR1 is KGHSH and CDR2 is LQKENI. With 3 bases removed from V and 6 bases from J, the gap between germline ends came to 12 bases. This CDR3 has 14 residues. The CDR3 DNA sequence: TGTGCCAGCTCACCGGGCCAGGGAGGAAACATTCAGTACTTC. Translation: CASSPGQGGNIQYF.

The genes are TRBV7-8 and TRBJ2-5; the match to TRBD1 covers 7 bases. The CDR3 has 17 residues. J lost 2 bases, V lost 1 base, and 10 bases had no gene match. CDR1 and CDR2 from the germline V gene are SGHVS and FQNEAQ. The CDR3 is CASSLVGGWGQQETQYF. The DNA for the CDR3 is TGTGCCAGCAGCTTAGTGGGTGGGTGGGGACAGCAAGAGACCCAGTACTTC.

The V and J genes are TRBV29-1 and TRBJ2-3; D perhaps matches TRBD1 (6 bases). The CDR3 runs 15 residues. CDR1 is SQVTM and CDR2 is ANQGSEA in the germline V gene. V was trimmed by 4 bases and J by 4 bases, leaving 18 bases between them. The CDR3 sequence is CSVVPTGNSADTQYF. CDR3 nucleotides: TGCAGCGTTGTGCCTACAGGGAACAGTGCAGATACGCAGTATTTT.

The gene calls are TRBV14 and TRBJ2-2, with D tentatively TRBD1 (6 bases). This CDR3 comprises 14 residues. V lost 4 bases, J lost 7 bases, and 13 bases lay in between. Germline CDR1 and CDR2: SGHDN and FVKESK. CDR3: CASSLRAGVGELFF. CDR3 DNA sequence: TGTGCCAGCAGCCTTAGAGCAGGGGTCGGGGAGCTGTTTTTT.

This chain connects TRBV5-1 to TRBJ1-2; 7 bases are shared with TRBD1. J lost 2 bases, V lost 0 bases, and 7 bases had no gene match. Germline V gives CDR1 SGHRS, CDR2 YFSETQ. The CDR3 totals 16 residues. CDR3 sequence: CASSLGRDSVNYGYTF. CDR3 sequence (DNA): TGCGCCAGCAGCTTGGGCCGGGACAGTGTCAACTATGGCTACACCTTC.

This clonotype was detected only once. The chain combines TRBV4-2 with TRBJ1-2, with 7 bases fitting TRBD1. Trimming cost V 1 base and J 4 bases; bases outside gene matches: 9. Germline CDR1 LGHNA, CDR2 YNFKEQ. This CDR3 spans 16 amino acids. CDR3: CASSQAPSRDSYGYTF. For the CDR3, the DNA is TGTGCCAGCAGCCAAGCCCCGAGCCGGGACAGCTATGGCTACACCTTC.

The chain joins TRBV7-8 to TRBJ1-1; TRBD1 matches at 9 bases. J lost 1 base, V lost 4 bases, and 4 bases had no gene match. From germline, CDR1 is SGHVS and CDR2 FQNEAQ. The CDR3 runs to 15 residues. CDR3 region: CASSSPGQGNTEAFF. CDR3 bases: TGTGCCAGCAGCTCTCCGGGACAGGGGAACACTGAAGCTTTCTTT. Using reference TRBV7-8 and TRBJ1-1 for the parts outside the CDR3, the full variable domain is GAGVSQSPRYKVAKRGQDVALRCDPISGHVSLFWYQQALGQGPEFLTYFQNEAQLDKSGLPSDRFFAERPEGSVSTLKIQRTQQEDSAVYLCASSSPGQGNTEAFFGQGTRLTVV.

The chain employs TRBV20-1 and TRBJ1-2, with D maybe TRBD1 (5 bases). Germline values: CDR1 DFQATT, CDR2 SNEGSKA (reference sequence). Trimming cost V 3 bases and J 7 bases, with 15 bases left between them. CDR3 size: 13 residues. The CDR3 loop reads CSASYQGQGGYTF. In nucleotides, the CDR3 is TGCAGTGCTAGTTATCAGGGCCAGGGTGGCTACACCTTC.

The V gene is TRBV5-1, the J gene TRBJ2-7; D might be TRBD1 (6 bases). The CDR3 is 15 amino acids. The germline gives CDR1 SGHRS, CDR2 YFSETQ. The ends were cut back, 0 bases at V and 6 bases at J, with 16 bases in the middle. CDR3: CASSLAGRGSREQYF. CDR3 DNA sequence: TGCGCCAGCAGCTTGGCCGGCAGGGGAAGTCGCGAGCAGTACTTC.

The genes are TRBV28 and TRBJ2-1; 10 nucleotides line up with TRBD1. V lost 7 bases, J lost 6 bases, and 9 bases stayed unmatched. Germline CDR1 reads MDHEN; CDR2 reads SYDVKM. CDR3 length equals 15 residues. Here the CDR3 DNA reads TGTGCCAGCATTCCGAGGGGGACAGGGGTCAATGAGCAGTTCTTC. It is translated as CASIPRGTGVNEQFF.

The chain combines TRBV28 with TRBJ2-7; D is perhaps TRBD2 (6 bases). Trimming took 3 bases from V and 7 from J, leaving 19 bases between them. The CDR3 has 15 residues. CDR1 and CDR2 from the germline V gene are MDHEN and SYDVKM. CDR3 DNA sequence: TGTGCCAGCAGTTTGTTGAGCGGGCGGGTGTCGGAGCAGTACTTC. This translates into CASSLLSGRVSEQYF. The variable domain in full, with the rest retrieved from reference TRBV28 and TRBJ2-7, is DVKVTQSSRYLVKRTGEKVFLECVQDMDHENMFWYRQDPGLGLRLIYFSYDVKMKEKGDIPEGYSVSREKKERFSLILESASTNQTSMYLCASSLLSGRVSEQYFGPGTRLTVT.

This sequence joins TRBV4-1 and TRBJ2-3; D perhaps matches TRBD2 (6 bases). The germline gives CDR1 MGHRA, CDR2 YSYEKL. The V end was cut by 4 bases, the J end by 2 bases, with 22 bases between. The CDR3 spans 18 residues. CDR3 coding DNA: TGCGCCAGCAGCCCTGGAGGGAATCTAGGGTGGTCCACAGATACGCAGTATTTT. Translated, it gives CASSPGGNLGWSTDTQYF.

The gene calls are TRBV30 and TRBJ2-2; D assignment may be TRBD1 or TRBD2 (5 bases each). V was clipped by 3 bases and J by 10 bases, with 18 bases between them. CDR1 and CDR2 (germline): GTSNPN, SVGIG (reference sequence). The CDR3 covers 14 residues. Here the CDR3 DNA reads TGTGCCTGGAGGATGAGGGTTGGGGACGCGGAGCTGTTTTTT. It encodes CAWRMRVGDAELFF.

This CDR3 is CASKIAITDTQYF. The CDR3 nucleotides read TGTGCCAGCAAGATCGCGATCACAGATACGCAGTATTTT. The chain combines TRBV6-2 or TRBV6-3 with TRBJ2-3; D is ambiguous. The CDR3 extends over 13 amino acids. CDR1 and CDR2 (germline): MNHEY, SVGEGT. Trimming left V 7 bases short and J 2 bases short, with 10 bases between.

The V and J genes are TRBV11-3 and TRBJ2-1, with 8 positions matching TRBD2. The trim removed 3 bases at V and 3 bases at J, leaving 13 bases unmatched. Germline V gene lookup returns CDR1 SGHNT and CDR2 YENEEA. The CDR3 is 18 amino acids. The CDR3 here is CASSFRRSSGRIYNEQFF. CDR3 sequence (DNA): TGTGCCAGCAGCTTCCGCCGGTCCAGCGGGAGAATCTACAATGAGCAGTTCTTC. Filled out from reference TRBV11-3 and TRBJ2-1, the complete variable domain reads EAGVVQSPRYKIIEKKQPVAFWCNPISGHNTLYWYLQNLGQGPELLIRYENEEAVDDSQLPKDRFSAERLKGVDSTLKIQPAELGDSAVYLCASSFRRSSGRIYNEQFFGPGTRLTVL.

J is TRBJ2-7 and V is TRBV28, with D maybe TRBD1 (6 bases). The germline V gene has CDR1 MDHEN and CDR2 SYDVKM. The CDR3 has 15 amino acids. Trimming stripped 5 bases from V and 5 bases from J, with 19 bases between. In nucleotides, the CDR3 is TGTGCCAGCAGTCTTCGCTGGGGGCGCAGGGACGAGCAGTACTTC. This codes for CASSLRWGRRDEQYF.

The chain uses TRBV30 and TRBJ1-1; TRBD1 agrees at 10 bases. The CDR3 spans 13 residues. Germline trimming cut 5 bases from V and 6 bases from J; bases unmatched to any gene: 6. The germline V gene encodes CDR1 GTSNPN and CDR2 SVGIG (reference sequence). This CDR3 reads CAWSGQGVAEAFF. The DNA for the CDR3 is TGTGCCTGGTCCGGACAGGGGGTCGCTGAAGCTTTCTTT.

The CDR3 spells CASKAGPPNEKLFF. The CDR3 DNA follows: TGTGCCAGCAAAGCAGGGCCGCCTAATGAAAAACTGTTTTTT. The J gene is TRBJ1-4, the V gene TRBV12-3 or TRBV12-4, with D possibly TRBD1 on 5 matching bases. The CDR3 extends over 14 amino acids. The ends were cut back, 7 bases at V and 3 bases at J, with 12 bases in the middle.

The chain is built from TRBV27 and TRBJ2-2; D ambiguous. Looked up from germline, CDR1 is MNHEY and CDR2 is SMNVEV (reference sequence). The CDR3 covers 16 residues. Trimming stripped 0 bases from V and 0 bases from J, with 8 bases between. CDR3 loop: CASSLSWAANTGELFF. CDR3 DNA sequence: TGTGCCAGCAGTTTATCATGGGCCGCGAACACCGGGGAGCTGTTTTTT.

This rearrangement joins TRBV11-2 to TRBJ2-5; the D is unclear. CDR1 and CDR2 from the germline V gene are SGHAT and FQNNGV. CDR3 length: 14 residues. V was shortened by 0 bases and J by 0 bases, with 5 bases between the two germline ends. The CDR3 loop is CASSLDKYQETQYF. CDR3 nucleotides: TGTGCCAGCAGCTTAGACAAGTACCAAGAGACCCAGTACTTC.

The CDR3 reads CASSIPGSSYEQYF. DNA of the CDR3: TGTGCCAGCAGTATCCCGGGCAGCTCCTACGAGCAGTACTTC. The chain is built from TRBV12-3 or TRBV12-4 and TRBJ2-7; D not resolved. The CDR3 covers 14 residues. Trimming removed 5 bases from V and 0 bases from J, with 11 bases in between.

The chain recombines TRBV28 with TRBJ2-7; no clear D. Trimming removed 3 bases from V and 0 bases from J, with 9 bases in between. The CDR3 runs to 14 residues. The germline V gene encodes CDR1 MDHEN and CDR2 SYDVKM. CDR3 loop: CASSFSEISYEQYF. DNA for the CDR3: TGTGCCAGCAGTTTTTCGGAAATCTCCTACGAGCAGTACTTC.